Listed here is a single T cell receptor beta chain. This may arise from a read error, as a much more abundant clone is one base away. The CDR3 does not close with the conserved phenylalanine or tryptophan, likely indicating a read error. TCRdb analysed the reads with MiXCR anew, one entry per CDR3 protein. Among 200,000 to 250,000 distinct CDR3 sequences, under 35% were seen once, and the ten largest hold almost 7.5%. This sample was taken from a study of kidney transplant recipient with SARS-CoV-2 infection. The receptor comes from a male patient aged 25-45 years who had COVID-19 and was a kidney transplant recipient. The graft donor may have contributed some T cells. Specimen: a blood sample, collected at baseline and on day 111 from a kidney transplant recipient.

CDR3 region: CARTGTVVRKTYGYTL. The CDR3, as DNA: TGTGCCAGAACGGGTACAGTGGTGAGAAAGACCTATGGCTACACCCTC. The gene calls are TRBV5-3 and TRBJ1-2; D remains ambiguous. TRBV5-3 is sorted into the ORF group, with uncertain function. The CDR3 loop spans 16 amino acids. V was clipped by 6 bases and J by 4 bases, with 22 bases between them.